What follows are 20 T cell receptor beta chains derived from one specimen sequenced in a study of early T cells in non-severe SARS-CoV-2 infection. TCRdb ran MiXCR on the 5' RACE reads and lists one entry per CDR3 protein. The table includes 85,000 to 100,000 distinct CDR3 sequences, approximately 10% detected once. The sample consisted of whole blood, taken at baseline. The receptors were gathered from an adult who was a healthcare worker with PCR-confirmed SARS-CoV-2 infection or an uninfected control (not recorded which).

V is TRBV7-6 and J is TRBJ2-7, with 9 positions matching TRBD2. There are 14 residues in the CDR3. V shed 5 bases and J 4 bases; nucleotides not matched to a gene: 6. Per the germline V gene, CDR1 is SGHVS and CDR2 is FNYEAQ. Here the CDR3 reads CASSPGTSTYEQYF. The DNA of the CDR3 is TGTGCCAGCAGCCCTGGGACTAGCACATACGAGCAGTACTTC.

The V gene is TRBV27, the J gene TRBJ1-2, with TRBD1 identical over 7 bases. Germline V lookup: CDR1 MNHEY, CDR2 SMNVEV (reference sequence). This CDR3 contains 14 residues. Trimming at V came to 0 bases and at J to 6 bases, leaving 4 bases not matched to a gene. The CDR3 sequence: CASSLSNTGDGYTF. The CDR3 nucleotides read TGTGCCAGCAGTTTATCGAACACAGGGGATGGCTACACCTTC.

The rearrangement uses TRBV2 and TRBJ1-1, with 9 bases aligning to TRBD1. Losses at the gene ends were 4 bases for V and 5 bases for J; bases not matched to a gene: 8. The CDR3 is 15 residues long. CDR1 is SNHLY and CDR2 is FYNNEI in the germline V gene. CDR3 in amino acids: CASSGTGDKETEAFF. Here the CDR3 DNA reads TGTGCCAGCAGTGGGACAGGGGATAAGGAAACTGAAGCTTTCTTT.

V is TRBV3-1 and J is TRBJ2-5; no firm D call. Germline CDR1 LGHDT, CDR2 YNNKEL (reference sequence). The V end lost 0 bases, the J end lost 10 bases, and 6 bases lay between the germline ends. CDR3 length: 11 amino acids. Here the CDR3 reads CASSQDSGQYF. The CDR3, as DNA: TGTGCCAGCAGCCAAGACAGTGGCCAGTACTTC.

This clonotype was seen at least ten times. The chain combines TRBV20-1 with TRBJ2-3; D not resolved. The ends were cut back, 0 bases at V and 0 bases at J, with 16 bases in the middle. The V gene's germline CDR1 is DFQATT and CDR2 SNEGSKA (reference sequence). CDR3 length equals 17 residues. CDR3 coding DNA: TGCAGTGCTAGAGATCTGACGGCGACTCTCAGCACAGATACGCAGTATTTT. Translation: CSARDLTATLSTDTQYF.

Details on this clonotype: A read error may be the cause here, since a much bigger clone is one base away. The CDR3 loop is CACTFIRLANANYGYTF. CDR3 sequence (DNA): TGTGCCTGCACATTCATACGGTTGGCAAACGCTAACTATGGCTACACCTTC. The chain combines TRBV6-1 with TRBJ1-2; no clear D. This CDR3 spans 17 amino acids. Germline CDR1 and CDR2: MNHNS and SASEGT. V dropped 11 bases and J dropped 0 bases, with 25 bases sitting between them.

This clonotype has only a few counts. The chain recombines TRBV4-3 with TRBJ2-3; 8 bases are a match to TRBD2. CDR1 LGHNA and CDR2 YSLEER come from the germline V gene. The J segment lost 3 bases and the V segment lost 0 bases, leaving 5 bases of the junction unmatched. This CDR3 comprises 16 residues. The CDR3 bases are TGCGCCAGCAGCCAAGAAGGTCGGGAGGGAACAGATACGCAGTATTTT. Translating it yields CASSQEGREGTDTQYF.

This clonotype was detected many times. This rearrangement joins TRBV5-5 to TRBJ1-4, with TRBD1 matching over 11 bases. The V and J ends lost 0 bases and 7 bases, in that order; junction bases with no gene match: 5. This CDR3 comprises 16 residues. The germline V gene has CDR1 SGHKS and CDR2 YYEKEE (reference sequence). The CDR3 loop reads CASSLASGQGAEKLFF. The DNA for the CDR3 is TGTGCCAGCAGCTTGGCCTCCGGACAGGGGGCTGAAAAACTGTTTTTT.

This clonotype was counted ten times or more. The chain employs TRBV10-3 and TRBJ2-7; perhaps D is TRBD1 or TRBD2 (6 bases each). Germline V gene sequence: CDR1 ENHRY, CDR2 SYGVKD. This CDR3 is built from 12 residues. Trimming pared 6 bases from V and 2 bases from J, leaving 8 bases between. DNA for the CDR3: TGTGCCATCAGAGGGGGGACCTACGAGCAGTACTTC. Its translation: CAIRGGTYEQYF.

The chain employs TRBV10-3 and TRBJ2-5, with a weak D call TRBD1 (6 bases). The germline CDR1 and CDR2 sequences are ENHRY and SYGVKD. V shed 5 bases and J shed 5 bases, with 18 bases lying between them. This CDR3 has 15 amino acids. CDR3 in DNA: TGTGCCATCAGTAAAGGACAGCTTATCGGGGAGACCCAGTACTTC. Protein: CAISKGQLIGETQYF.

The chain recombines TRBV7-2 with TRBJ2-5, with 8 bases fitting TRBD1. Unmatched junction bases numbered 3, after V lost 5 bases and J lost 1 base. The CDR3 sequence is 14 residues long. In germline, CDR1 is SGHTA, CDR2 FQGNSA. The CDR3 DNA reads TGTGCCAGCAGCCCCGACAGGGGCCAAGAGACCCAGTACTTC. It specifies CASSPDRGQETQYF.

This clonotype has more than one count but fewer than ten. CDR3 in amino acids: CSVVTHRAINNQPQHF. Here the CDR3 DNA reads TGCAGCGTTGTTACCCACAGGGCGATTAACAATCAGCCCCAGCATTTT. The chain recombines TRBV29-1 with TRBJ1-5; tentatively, D is TRBD1 (6 bases). Trimming shortened V by 4 bases and J by 3 bases, and 19 bases separated the two germline ends. Germline V gives CDR1 SQVTM, CDR2 ANQGSEA. The CDR3 contains 16 residues.

This clonotype was counted a few times. CDR3 sequence (DNA): TGTGCCAGCCTTAGCGGGATGAGCGATCCTGAGCAGTTCTTC. Its translation: CASLSGMSDPEQFF. The rearrangement uses TRBV18 and TRBJ2-1; the match to TRBD2 covers 8 bases. Germline V lookup: CDR1 KGHSH, CDR2 LQKENI. The CDR3 is 14 amino acids. The trim removed 8 bases at V and 9 bases at J, leaving 12 bases unmatched.

This clonotype was recorded many times. The gene calls are TRBV6-2 or TRBV6-3 and TRBJ1-1; perhaps TRBD1 as D (5 bases). The V end was cut by 6 bases, the J end by 6 bases, with 23 bases between. The CDR3 length is 16 residues. CDR1 is MNHEY and CDR2 is SVGEGT in the germline V gene. The CDR3 DNA reads TGTGCCAGCAGCCGCGGAAAACAGGTACGAGTCCCTGAAGCTTTCTTT. Residues: CASSRGKQVRVPEAFF.

V usage is TRBV4-1 and J usage is TRBJ2-1; 8 bases are a match to TRBD1. The CDR3 is 17 residues long. V dropped 2 bases and J dropped 7; count of bases not matched to a gene: 13. Germline V gene sequence: CDR1 MGHRA, CDR2 YSYEKL. CDR3 sequence (DNA): TGCGCCAGCAGCCAAAAGGGACGGACAGGGAGTCCTAATGAGCAGTTCTTC. This codes for CASSQKGRTGSPNEQFF.

This clonotype has just a few counts. The V gene is TRBV20-1, the J gene TRBJ2-7; D perhaps matches TRBD1 (5 bases). The CDR3 loop spans 11 amino acids. Per germline, CDR1 DFQATT and CDR2 SNEGSKA (reference sequence). Trimming shortened V by 5 bases and J by 5 bases, and 10 bases separated the two germline ends. DNA for the CDR3: TGCAGTGCTCCTCAGGGTGACGAGCAGTACTTC. It codes for CSAPQGDEQYF.

This clonotype was recorded once. The gene calls are TRBV20-1 and TRBJ1-1, with D uncertain. CDR3 length equals 12 residues. The V end was cut by 2 bases, the J end by 4 bases, with 8 bases between. Germline values: CDR1 DFQATT, CDR2 SNEGSKA (reference sequence). Here the CDR3 reads CSARRRLTEAFF. CDR3 in DNA: TGCAGTGCTAGAAGACGGCTCACTGAAGCTTTCTTT.

This clonotype was seen many times. Written as DNA, the CDR3 is TGCGCCAGCAGCTTGCAAACAGGGGCAACCTACGAGCAGTACTTC. Translated, it gives CASSLQTGATYEQYF. This chain connects TRBV5-1 to TRBJ2-7; 7 nucleotides agree with TRBD1. Trimming cost V 1 base and J 2 bases; bases outside gene matches: 6. Germline values: CDR1 SGHRS, CDR2 YFSETQ. This CDR3 region has 15 residues.

This clonotype was observed a few times. This rearrangement joins TRBV4-3 to TRBJ1-3, with D unresolved. This CDR3 has 15 amino acids. The germline V gene has CDR1 LGHNA and CDR2 YSLEER. Trimming took off 3 bases at V and 1 base at J, with 10 bases between the two ends. CDR3 nucleotides: TGCGCCAGCAGCCAGGATCACACATCTGGAAACACCATATATTTT. This gives the protein CASSQDHTSGNTIYF.

This clonotype occurred a few times. The CDR3 DNA sequence: TGTGCCAGCAGCTTAGAGGCGACAGGGACCTATAATTCACCCCTCCACTTT. Translation gives CASSLEATGTYNSPLHF. V and J are TRBV7-2 and TRBJ1-6; TRBD1 aligns across 7 bases. Per the germline V gene, CDR1 is SGHTA and CDR2 is FQGNSA. The CDR3 spans 17 residues. Losses at the gene ends were 1 base for V and 2 bases for J; bases not matched to a gene: 5.